This T cell receptor (beta chain) emerged from a study of shared clonotypes between healthy human individuals. Broader study findings: Relative to their counterparts shared across all four donors, non-shared clonotypes exhibited diminished generation probabilities.

Assay used: immunoSEQ multiplex PCR; TCRdb lists only in-frame clones, some missing. The table has 2.5 million or so clones, 90% to 95% seen once. As to this clone: Its specificity is not known.

V was pared by 1 base and J by 5 bases, with 12 bases between. This CDR3 has 15 residues. Germline CDR1 reads SGDLS; CDR2 reads YYNGEE. Sequenced material: naive CD4+ T cells sorted from blood. Subset specified: CD45RA+ positively selected. The chain uses TRBV9 and TRBJ2-2; D may be TRBD2 (6 bases). The receptor was derived from a man younger than 35 in good health. The CDR3 sequence is CASSVLGGVTGELFF. The CDR3 nucleotides read TGTGCCAGCAGCGTACTGGGGGGAGTGACCGGGGAGCTGTTTTTT.